This T cell receptor beta chain stems from a study of PD-1 blockade in classical Hodgkin lymphoma. Overall study context: It was nivolumab at 3 mg/kg, given intravenously every 2 weeks, that patients received. Study results and limitations: Lower baseline TCR diversity marked trial partial responders and progressors. Possibly reflecting disease activity or prior therapy, repertoire differences have causes that remain undefined. Reported baseline diversity: healthy donors highest, relapsed/refractory patients lowest.

This table comes from immunoSEQ multiplex PCR, and its TCRdb copy is limited to in-frame clones, with some not included. The profile shows tens of thousands of clones, about 91% of them singletons. On this clone itself: The antigen remains unidentified.

The CDR3 is made up of 18 amino acids. Every patient relapsed after autologous stem cell transplantation, and brentuximab vedotin exposure varied. The chain has TRBV12-2 and TRBJ2-3; the table's D call, TRBD2, was not checked against the DNA. TRBV12-2 is a known pseudogene. This clonotype was sampled from a human donor with classical Hodgkin lymphoma. The input for sequencing was peripheral blood mononuclear cells (PBMCs), taken at baseline. In nucleotides, the CDR3 is TGTGCAAGTCGCTTATCCCCTCCAACTAGCGGGGGGGCGGATACGCAGTATTTT. It codes for CASRLSPPTSGGADTQYF.